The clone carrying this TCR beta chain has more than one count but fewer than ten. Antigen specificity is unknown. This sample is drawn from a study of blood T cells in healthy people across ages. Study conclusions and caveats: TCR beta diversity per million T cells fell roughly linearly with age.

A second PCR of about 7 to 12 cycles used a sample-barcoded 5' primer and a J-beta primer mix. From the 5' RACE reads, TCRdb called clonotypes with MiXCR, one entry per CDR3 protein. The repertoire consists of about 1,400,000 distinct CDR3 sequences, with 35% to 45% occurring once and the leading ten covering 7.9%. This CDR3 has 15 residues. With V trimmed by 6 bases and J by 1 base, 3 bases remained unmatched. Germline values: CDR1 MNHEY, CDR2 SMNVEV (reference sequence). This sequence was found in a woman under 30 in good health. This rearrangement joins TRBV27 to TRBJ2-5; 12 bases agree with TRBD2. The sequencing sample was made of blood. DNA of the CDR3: TGTGCCAGCAGGACTAGCGGGGGTCCCCAAGAGACCCAGTACTTC. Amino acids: CASRTSGGPQETQYF.